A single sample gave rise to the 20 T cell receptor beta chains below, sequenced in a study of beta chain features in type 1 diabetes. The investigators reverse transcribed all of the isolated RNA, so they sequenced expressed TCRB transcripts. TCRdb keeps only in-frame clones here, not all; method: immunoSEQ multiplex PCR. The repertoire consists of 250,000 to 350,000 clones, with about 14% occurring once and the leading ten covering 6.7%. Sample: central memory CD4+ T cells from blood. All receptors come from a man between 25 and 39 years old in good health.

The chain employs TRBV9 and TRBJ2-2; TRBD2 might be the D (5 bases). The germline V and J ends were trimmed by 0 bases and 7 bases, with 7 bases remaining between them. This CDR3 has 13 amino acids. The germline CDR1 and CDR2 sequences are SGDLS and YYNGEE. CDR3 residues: CASSVGGFGELFF. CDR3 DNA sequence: TGTGCCAGCAGCGTAGGAGGGTTCGGGGAGCTGTTTTTT.

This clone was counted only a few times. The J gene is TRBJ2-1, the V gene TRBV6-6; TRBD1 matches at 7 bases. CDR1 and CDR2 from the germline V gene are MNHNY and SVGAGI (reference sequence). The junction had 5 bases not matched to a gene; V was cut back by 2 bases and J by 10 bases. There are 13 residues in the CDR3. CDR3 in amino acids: CASSYNRGREQFF. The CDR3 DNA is TGTGCCAGCAGTTACAACAGGGGAAGGGAGCAGTTCTTC.

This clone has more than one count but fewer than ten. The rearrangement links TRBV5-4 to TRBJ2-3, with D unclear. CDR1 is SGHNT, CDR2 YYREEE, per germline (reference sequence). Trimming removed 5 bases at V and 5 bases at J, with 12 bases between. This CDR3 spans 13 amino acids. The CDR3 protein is CASRVDGVDTQYF. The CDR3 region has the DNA TGTGCCAGCAGAGTTGATGGGGTAGATACGCAGTATTTT.

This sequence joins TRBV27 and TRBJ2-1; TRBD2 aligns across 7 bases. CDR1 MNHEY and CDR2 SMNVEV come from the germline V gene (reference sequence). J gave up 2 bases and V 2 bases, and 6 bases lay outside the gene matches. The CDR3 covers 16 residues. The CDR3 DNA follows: TGTGCCAGCAGTTTAAGGGCGGGAGTAGCCTACAATGAGCAGTTCTTC. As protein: CASSLRAGVAYNEQFF.

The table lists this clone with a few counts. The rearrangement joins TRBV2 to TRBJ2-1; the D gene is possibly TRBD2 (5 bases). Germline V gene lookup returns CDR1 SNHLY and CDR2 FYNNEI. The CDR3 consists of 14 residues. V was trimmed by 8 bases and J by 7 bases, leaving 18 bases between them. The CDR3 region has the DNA TGTGCCAGCTACTGGGCCGGAGCGGCGAATGAGCAGTTCTTC. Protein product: CASYWAGAANEQFF.

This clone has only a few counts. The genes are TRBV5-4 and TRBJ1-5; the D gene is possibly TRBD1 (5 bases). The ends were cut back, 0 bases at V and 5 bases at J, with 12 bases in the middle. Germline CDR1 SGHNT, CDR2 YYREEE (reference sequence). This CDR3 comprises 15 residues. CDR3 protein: CASSLGGGADQPQHF. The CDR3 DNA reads TGTGCCAGCAGCTTGGGGGGAGGGGCAGATCAGCCCCAGCATTTT.

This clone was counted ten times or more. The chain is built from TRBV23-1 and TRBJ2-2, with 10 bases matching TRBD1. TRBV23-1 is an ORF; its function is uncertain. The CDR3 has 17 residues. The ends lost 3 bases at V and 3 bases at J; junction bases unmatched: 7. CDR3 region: CASSHQRQGADTGELFF. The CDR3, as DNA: TGCGCCAGCAGTCACCAGAGACAGGGGGCGGACACCGGGGAGCTGTTTTTT.

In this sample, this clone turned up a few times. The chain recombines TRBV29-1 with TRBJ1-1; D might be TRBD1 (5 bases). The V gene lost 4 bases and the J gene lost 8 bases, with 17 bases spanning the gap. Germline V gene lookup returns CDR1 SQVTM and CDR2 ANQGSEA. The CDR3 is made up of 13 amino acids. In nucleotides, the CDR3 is TGCAGCGTTGTGATACCGGGGACGGGCGAAGCTTTCTTT. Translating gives CSVVIPGTGEAFF.

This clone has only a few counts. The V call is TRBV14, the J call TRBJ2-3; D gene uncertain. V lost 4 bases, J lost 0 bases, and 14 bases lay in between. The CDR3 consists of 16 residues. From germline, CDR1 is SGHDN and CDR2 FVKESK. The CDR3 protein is CASSPLGLTSTDTQYF. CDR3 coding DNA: TGTGCCAGCAGCCCGTTAGGGTTAACTAGCACAGATACGCAGTATTTT. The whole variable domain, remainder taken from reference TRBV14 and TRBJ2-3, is EAGVTQFPSHSVIEKGQTVTLRCDPISGHDNLYWYRRVMGKEIKFLLHFVKESKQDESGMPNNRFLAERTGGTYSTLKVQPAELEDSGVYFCASSPLGLTSTDTQYFGPGTRLTVL.

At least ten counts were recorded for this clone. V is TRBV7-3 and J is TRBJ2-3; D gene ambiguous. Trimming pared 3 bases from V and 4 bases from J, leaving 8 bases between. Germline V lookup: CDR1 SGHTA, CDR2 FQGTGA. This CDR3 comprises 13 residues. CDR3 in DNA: TGTGCCAGCAGCTTGGGTGCAGCAGATACGCAGTATTTT. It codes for CASSLGAADTQYF. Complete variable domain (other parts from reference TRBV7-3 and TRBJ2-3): GAGVSQTPSNKVTEKGKYVELRCDPISGHTALYWYRQSLGQGPEFLIYFQGTGAADDSGLPNDRFFAVRPEGSVSTLKIQRTERGDSAVYLCASSLGAADTQYFGPGTRLTVL.

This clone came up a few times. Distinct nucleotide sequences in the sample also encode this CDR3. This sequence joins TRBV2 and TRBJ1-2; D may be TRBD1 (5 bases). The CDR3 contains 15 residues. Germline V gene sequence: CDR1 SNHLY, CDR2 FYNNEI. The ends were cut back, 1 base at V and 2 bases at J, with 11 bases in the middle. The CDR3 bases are TGTGCCAGCAGTGAAGTAGGGGCGGCCAACTATGGCTACACCTTC. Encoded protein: CASSEVGAANYGYTF.

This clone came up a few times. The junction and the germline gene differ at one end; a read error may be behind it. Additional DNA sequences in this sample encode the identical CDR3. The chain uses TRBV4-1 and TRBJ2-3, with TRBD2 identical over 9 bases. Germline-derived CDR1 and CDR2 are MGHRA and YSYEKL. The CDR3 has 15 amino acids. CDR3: CASSSLAGDTDTQYF. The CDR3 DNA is TGTGCCAGCAGCTCCTTAGCGGGAGACACAGATACGCAGTATTTT.

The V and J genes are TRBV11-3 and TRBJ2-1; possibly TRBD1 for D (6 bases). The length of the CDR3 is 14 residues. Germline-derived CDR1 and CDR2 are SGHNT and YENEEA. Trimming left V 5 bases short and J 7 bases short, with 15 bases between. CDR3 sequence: CASSPLGAGNEQFF. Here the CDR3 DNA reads TGTGCCAGCAGCCCCCTGGGGGCCGGGAATGAGCAGTTCTTC.

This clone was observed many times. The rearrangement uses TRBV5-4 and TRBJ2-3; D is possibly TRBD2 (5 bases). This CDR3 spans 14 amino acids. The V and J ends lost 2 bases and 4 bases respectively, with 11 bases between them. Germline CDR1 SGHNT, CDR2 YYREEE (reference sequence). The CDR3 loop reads CASSFTSGSDTQYF. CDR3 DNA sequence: TGTGCCAGCAGCTTTACCAGCGGCTCAGATACGCAGTATTTT. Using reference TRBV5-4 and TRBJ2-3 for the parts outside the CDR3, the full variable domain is ETGVTQSPTHLIKTRGQQVTLRCSSQSGHNTVSWYQQALGQGPQFIFQYYREEENGRGNFPPRFSGLQFPNYSSELNVNALELDDSALYLCASSFTSGSDTQYFGPGTRLTVL.

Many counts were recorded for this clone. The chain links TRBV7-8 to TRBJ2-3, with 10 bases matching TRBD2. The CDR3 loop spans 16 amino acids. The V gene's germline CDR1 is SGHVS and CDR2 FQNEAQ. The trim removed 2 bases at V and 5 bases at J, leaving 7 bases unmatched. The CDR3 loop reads CASSLWQREGKDTQYF. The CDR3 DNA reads TGTGCCAGCAGCTTATGGCAGCGGGAGGGAAAAGATACGCAGTATTTT. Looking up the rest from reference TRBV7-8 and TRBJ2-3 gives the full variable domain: GAGVSQSPRYKVAKRGQDVALRCDPISGHVSLFWYQQALGQGPEFLTYFQNEAQLDKSGLPSDRFFAERPEGSVSTLKIQRTQQEDSAVYLCASSLWQREGKDTQYFGPGTRLTVL.

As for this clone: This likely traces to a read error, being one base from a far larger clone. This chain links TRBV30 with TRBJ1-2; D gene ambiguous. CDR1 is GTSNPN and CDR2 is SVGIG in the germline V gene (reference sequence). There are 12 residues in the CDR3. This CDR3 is CALSQVNYGYTF. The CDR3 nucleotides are TGTGCCTTGAGTCAAGTGAACTATGGCTACACCTTC.

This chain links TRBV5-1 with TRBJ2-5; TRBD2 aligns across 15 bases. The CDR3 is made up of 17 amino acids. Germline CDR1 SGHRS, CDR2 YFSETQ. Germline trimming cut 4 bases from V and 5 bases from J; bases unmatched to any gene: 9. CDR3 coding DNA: TGCGCCAGCAGCCCTCGGACTAGCGGGGGGGCCTGGGAGACCCAGTACTTC. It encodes CASSPRTSGGAWETQYF.

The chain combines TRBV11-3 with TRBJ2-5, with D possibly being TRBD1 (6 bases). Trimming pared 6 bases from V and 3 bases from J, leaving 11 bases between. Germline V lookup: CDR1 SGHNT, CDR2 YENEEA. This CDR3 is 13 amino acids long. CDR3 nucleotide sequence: TGTGCCAGCAGTCACTACAGGGAAGAGACCCAGTACTTC. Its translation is CASSHYREETQYF.

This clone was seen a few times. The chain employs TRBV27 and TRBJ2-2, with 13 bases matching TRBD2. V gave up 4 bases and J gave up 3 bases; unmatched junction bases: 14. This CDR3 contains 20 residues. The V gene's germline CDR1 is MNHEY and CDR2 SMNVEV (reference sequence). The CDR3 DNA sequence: TGTGCCAGCAGTTCGTGGCGACGGGGACTAGCGGGAAAGGACACCGGGGAGCTGTTTTTT. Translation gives CASSSWRRGLAGKDTGELFF.

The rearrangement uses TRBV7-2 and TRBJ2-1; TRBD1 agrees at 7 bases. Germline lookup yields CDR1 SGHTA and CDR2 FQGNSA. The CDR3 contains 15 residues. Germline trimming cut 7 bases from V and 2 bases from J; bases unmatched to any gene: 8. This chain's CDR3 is CASKYGRGTYNEQFF. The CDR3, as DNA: TGTGCCAGCAAGTACGGCAGGGGGACCTACAATGAGCAGTTCTTC.